The clone carrying this T cell receptor beta chain appeared a single time. The data derive from a study of blood T cell repertoires in COVID-19. About the research overall: Samples representing acute and convalescent COVID-19 were sourced from the United States, Italy and Spain. The cDNA or gDNA used as material had been derived from T cells, B-cell-depleted T cells, or PBMCs.

Source study methods: Nucleated cell number was recorded as an estimate derived from reference gene primer amplification. Generated by immunoSEQ multiplex PCR, the TCRdb table keeps only in-frame clones and is missing some. That table supplies the V and J calls and clone size; D and trimming were determined from the DNA. The table includes approximately 49,000 clones, about four fifths detected once. Germline trimming cut 1 base from V and 7 bases from J; bases unmatched to any gene: 6. Germline V gene data show CDR1 as SEHNR and CDR2 as FQNEAQ (reference sequence). The CDR3 has 16 amino acids. The clonotype comes from a man aged 50-59 years with acute or convalescent COVID-19. The V and J genes are TRBV7-9 and TRBJ1-4; TRBD1 agrees at 10 bases. Sequenced sample: peripheral blood. The CDR3 DNA is TGTGCCAGCAGCTTAGGCGAGGGACAGGGGATTGAAAAACTGTTTTTT. Translation: CASSLGEGQGIEKLFF.